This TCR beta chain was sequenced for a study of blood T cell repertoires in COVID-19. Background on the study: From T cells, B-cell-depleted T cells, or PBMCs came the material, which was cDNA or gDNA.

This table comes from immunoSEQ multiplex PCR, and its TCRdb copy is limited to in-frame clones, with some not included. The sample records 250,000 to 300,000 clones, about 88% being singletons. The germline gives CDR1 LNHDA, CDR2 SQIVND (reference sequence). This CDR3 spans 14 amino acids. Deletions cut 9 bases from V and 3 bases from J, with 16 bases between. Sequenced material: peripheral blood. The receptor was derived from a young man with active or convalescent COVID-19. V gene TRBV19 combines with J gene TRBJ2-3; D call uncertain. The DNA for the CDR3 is TGTGCCAGCAGATCAGAAATTTGGACAGATACGCAGTATTTT. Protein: CASRSEIWTDTQYF. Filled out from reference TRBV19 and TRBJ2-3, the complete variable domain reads DGGITQSPKYLFRKEGQNVTLSCEQNLNHDAMYWYRQDPGQGLRLIYYSQIVNDFQKGDIAEGYSVSREKKESFPLTVTSAQKNPTAFYLCASRSEIWTDTQYFGPGTRLTVL.